One sample yielded the 11 T cell receptor beta chains listed below, sequenced in a study of blood T cell repertoires in COVID-19 (dated by TCRdb to 2018 to 2021). The library was obtained by the immunoSEQ multiplex PCR assay. In its TCRdb copy, this immuneACCESS table keeps in-frame sequences only and misses some clones. Where compared with another copy, unresolved V genes explain less than half of these, and the others have no known cause. The sample table lists tens of thousands of clones, roughly 70% of them with a count of one. Around 3.9% of the sample comes from the top ten. What was sequenced was peripheral blood. These receptors all come from a man in his 70s with COVID-19, enrolled during active disease.

The rearrangement links TRBV5-1 to TRBJ2-1, with 16 bases lining up with TRBD2. The V gene end was trimmed by 4 bases and the J gene end by 1 base; junction bases not matched to a gene: 2. This CDR3 contains 17 residues. Germline V lookup: CDR1 SGHRS, CDR2 YFSETQ. CDR3 sequence reads: CASSPGLAGGSYNEQFF. For the CDR3, the DNA is TGCGCCAGCAGCCCGGGACTAGCGGGAGGGTCCTACAATGAGCAGTTCTTC.

V and J are TRBV7-2 and TRBJ2-7; TRBD1 aligns across 8 bases. The CDR3 covers 16 residues. Germline V gene data show CDR1 as SGHTA and CDR2 as FQGNSA. Trimming cost V 5 bases and J 0 bases; bases outside gene matches: 9. The CDR3 DNA is TGTGCCAGCAGCAGGCGGACAGGGCTTAGCTCCTACGAGCAGTACTTC. Protein sequence: CASSRRTGLSSYEQYF.

V usage is TRBV28 and J usage is TRBJ2-6, with 7 bases aligning to TRBD2. Losses at the gene ends were 1 base for V and 12 bases for J; bases not matched to a gene: 6. Germline CDR1 is MDHEN and CDR2 is SYDVKM. The CDR3 runs to 14 residues. For the CDR3, the DNA is TGTGCCAGCAGTTTATCGGGGGGATCGGGCGTCCTGACTTTC. Translated: CASSLSGGSGVLTF.

V and J are TRBV3-1 (or the pseudogene TRBV3-2) and TRBJ2-5; 8 bases align to TRBD2. V dropped 6 bases and J dropped 5; count of bases not matched to a gene: 11. Germline CDR1 and CDR2: LGHDT and YNNKEL (reference sequence). The CDR3 contains 15 residues. Here the CDR3 DNA reads TGTGCCAGCAGTTCCCCCGCGGGAGGACCGGAGACCCAGTACTTC. Protein sequence: CASSSPAGGPETQYF.

The chain combines TRBV2 with TRBJ2-3, with TRBD1 matching over 8 bases. CDR1 is SNHLY and CDR2 is FYNNEI in the germline V gene. Germline trimming cut 5 bases from V and 2 bases from J; bases unmatched to any gene: 6. There are 15 residues in the CDR3. In DNA form, the CDR3 reads TGTGCCAGCAGTTTAGACAGGGGAGACACAGATACGCAGTATTTT. Amino acid sequence: CASSLDRGDTDTQYF.

The rearrangement joins TRBV5-4 to TRBJ2-5, with 10 bases identical to TRBD2. Trimming at V came to 2 bases and at J to 2 bases, leaving 9 bases not matched to a gene. The CDR3 is 17 residues long. CDR1 SGHNT and CDR2 YYREEE come from the germline V gene (reference sequence). CDR3 protein: CASSFLAGAKAQETQYF. The CDR3 DNA is TGTGCCAGCAGCTTCCTAGCGGGAGCAAAGGCACAAGAGACCCAGTACTTC.

The sample holds one count of this clone. The chain is built from TRBV27 and TRBJ2-7; D is possibly TRBD2 (7 bases). The CDR3 spans 13 residues. The V gene lost 2 bases and the J gene lost 6 bases, with 11 bases spanning the gap. Germline V CDR1 and CDR2: MNHEY, SMNVEV (reference sequence). CDR3 sequence reads: CASSLQGGGEQYF. In nucleotides, the CDR3 is TGTGCCAGCAGTTTACAGGGAGGGGGCGAGCAGTACTTC.

J is TRBJ2-7 and V is TRBV19, with 9 nucleotides matching TRBD1. The CDR3 sequence is 15 residues long. J was trimmed by 3 bases and V by 5 bases; bases with no gene match: 8. Germline V gives CDR1 LNHDA, CDR2 SQIVND (reference sequence). CDR3 amino acids: CASSSGTGYLYEQYF. The CDR3, as DNA: TGTGCCAGTAGTTCGGGGACAGGGTATCTCTACGAGCAGTACTTC.

This chain joins TRBV18 and TRBJ2-2, with unresolved D. This CDR3 is 16 amino acids long. Germline-derived CDR1 and CDR2 are KGHSH and LQKENI. Trimming took 3 bases from V and 2 from J, leaving 13 bases between them. The CDR3 here is CASSPQTLRNTGELFF. DNA of the CDR3: TGTGCCAGCTCACCGCAGACACTTAGAAACACCGGGGAGCTGTTTTTT.

The chain employs TRBV19 and TRBJ1-5; 10 nucleotides line up with TRBD1. With 6 bases clipped from V and 7 bases from J, the junction kept 3 bases outside the gene matches. Germline V CDR1 and CDR2: LNHDA, SQIVND (reference sequence). This CDR3 is 13 amino acids long. The CDR3 loop is CASRGGQGQPQHF. Written as DNA, the CDR3 is TGTGCCAGTAGGGGGGGACAGGGGCAGCCCCAGCATTTT. Combining the CDR3 with reference TRBV19 and TRBJ1-5 gives the whole variable domain DGGITQSPKYLFRKEGQNVTLSCEQNLNHDAMYWYRQDPGQGLRLIYYSQIVNDFQKGDIAEGYSVSREKKESFPLTVTSAQKNPTAFYLCASRGGQGQPQHFGDGTRLSIL.

This clone turned up a few times. The chain recombines TRBV5-1 with TRBJ2-7; TRBD2 matches 10 bases. Germline values: CDR1 SGHRS, CDR2 YFSETQ. J gave up 0 bases and V 0 bases, and 12 bases lay outside the gene matches. CDR3 length: 19 residues. CDR3 sequence: CASSLGSGGAGGYSYEQYF. In DNA form, the CDR3 reads TGCGCCAGCAGCTTGGGATCCGGAGGAGCGGGAGGGTACTCCTACGAGCAGTACTTC.